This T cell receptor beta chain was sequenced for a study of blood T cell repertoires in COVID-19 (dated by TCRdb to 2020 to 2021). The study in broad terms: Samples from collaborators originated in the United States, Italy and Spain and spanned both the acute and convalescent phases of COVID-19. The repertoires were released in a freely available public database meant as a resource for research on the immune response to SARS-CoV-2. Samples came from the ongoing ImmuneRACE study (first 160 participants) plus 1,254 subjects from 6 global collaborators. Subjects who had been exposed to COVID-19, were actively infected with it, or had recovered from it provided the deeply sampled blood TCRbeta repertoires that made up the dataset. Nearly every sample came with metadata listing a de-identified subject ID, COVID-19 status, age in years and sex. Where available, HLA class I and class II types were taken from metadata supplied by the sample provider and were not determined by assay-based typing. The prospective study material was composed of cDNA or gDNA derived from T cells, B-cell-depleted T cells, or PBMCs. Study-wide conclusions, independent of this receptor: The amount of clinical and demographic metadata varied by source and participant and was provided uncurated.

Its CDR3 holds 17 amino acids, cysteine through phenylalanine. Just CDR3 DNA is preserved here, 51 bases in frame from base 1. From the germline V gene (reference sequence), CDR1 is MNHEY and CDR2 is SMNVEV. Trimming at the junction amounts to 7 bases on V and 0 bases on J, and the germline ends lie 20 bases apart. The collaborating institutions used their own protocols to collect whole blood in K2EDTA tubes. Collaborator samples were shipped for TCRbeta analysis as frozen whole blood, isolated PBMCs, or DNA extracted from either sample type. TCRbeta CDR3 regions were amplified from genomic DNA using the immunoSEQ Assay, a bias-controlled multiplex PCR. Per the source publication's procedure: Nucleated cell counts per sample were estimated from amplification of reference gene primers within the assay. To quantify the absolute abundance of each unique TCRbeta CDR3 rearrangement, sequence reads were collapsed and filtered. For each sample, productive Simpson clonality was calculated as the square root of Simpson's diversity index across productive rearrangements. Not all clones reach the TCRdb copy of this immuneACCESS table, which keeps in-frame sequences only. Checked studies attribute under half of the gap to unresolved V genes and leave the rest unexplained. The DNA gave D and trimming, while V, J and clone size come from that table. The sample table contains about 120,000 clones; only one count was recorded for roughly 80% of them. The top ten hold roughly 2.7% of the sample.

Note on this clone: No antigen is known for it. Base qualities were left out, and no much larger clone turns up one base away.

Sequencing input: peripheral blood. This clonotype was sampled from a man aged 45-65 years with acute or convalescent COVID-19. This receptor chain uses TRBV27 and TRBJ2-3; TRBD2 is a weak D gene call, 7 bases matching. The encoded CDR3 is CASTPFNREGSTDTQYF. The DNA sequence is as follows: TGTGCCAGCACCCCCTTCAACAGGGAGGGGAGCACAGATACGCAGTATTTT.